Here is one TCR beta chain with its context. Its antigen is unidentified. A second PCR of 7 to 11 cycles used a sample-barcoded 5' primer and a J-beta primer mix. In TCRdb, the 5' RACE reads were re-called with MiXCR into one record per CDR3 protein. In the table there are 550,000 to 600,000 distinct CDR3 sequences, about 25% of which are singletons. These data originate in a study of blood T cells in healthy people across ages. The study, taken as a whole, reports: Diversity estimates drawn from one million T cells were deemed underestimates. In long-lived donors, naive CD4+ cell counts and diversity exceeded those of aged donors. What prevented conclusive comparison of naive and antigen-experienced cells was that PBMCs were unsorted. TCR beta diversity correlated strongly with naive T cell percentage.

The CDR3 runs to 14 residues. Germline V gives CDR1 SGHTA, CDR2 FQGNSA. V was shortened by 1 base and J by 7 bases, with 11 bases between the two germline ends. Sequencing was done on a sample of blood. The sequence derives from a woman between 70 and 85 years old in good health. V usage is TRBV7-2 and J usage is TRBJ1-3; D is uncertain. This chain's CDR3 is CASSLEAVRNTIYF. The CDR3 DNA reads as TGTGCCAGCAGCTTAGAGGCAGTCCGGAACACCATATATTTT.